This T cell receptor (beta chain) was recorded in a study of CD8 T cells in Susac syndrome. Random hexamers were used to reverse transcribe the RNA input (roughly 0.5 to 1 ug). The immunoSEQ assay covered 54 Vbeta and 13 Jbeta segments for CDR3. TCRdb processed the immunoSEQ multiplex PCR reads anew with MiXCR; each CDR3 protein has one entry. The data show approximately 140,000 distinct CDR3 sequences, approximately 95% seen once. Germline-derived CDR1 and CDR2 are SQVTM and ANQGSEA. The germline V and J ends were trimmed by 3 bases and 7 bases, with 7 bases remaining between them. The CDR3 runs 11 residues.

Sequenced material: CD4+ T cells from PBMCs. This sequence originates from a human donor with multiple sclerosis. The V call is TRBV29-1, the J call TRBJ1-3; possibly TRBD1 for D (6 bases). The CDR3 spells CSVEQGNTIYF. The DNA of the CDR3 is TGCAGCGTTGAGCAGGGGAACACCATATATTTT. Full variable domain (missing parts from reference TRBV29-1 and TRBJ1-3): SAVISQKPSRDICQRGTSLTIQCQVDSQVTMMFWYRQQPGQSLTLIATANQGSEATYESGFVIDKFPISRPNLTFSTLTVSNMSPEDSSIYLCSVEQGNTIYFGEGSWLTVV.